The rows below give T cell receptor beta chains drawn from one sample of a study of neurological immune-mediated disorders. From the 5' RACE reads, TCRdb called clonotypes with MiXCR, one entry per CDR3 protein. The sample comprises 72,000 or so distinct CDR3 sequences, 15% to 20% of which are singletons, and over 15% rests with the top ten. The sample was PBMCs. The receptors derive from a woman in her thirties or forties in good health. Each CDR3 is given with its conserved first and last residue.

V gene,CDR3 protein
TRBV7-2,CASSLEVSGATQYF
TRBV29-1,CSVWPGRPGTGELFF
TRBV5-6,CASILGPPQHF
TRBV29-1,CSVKQGGTGELFF
TRBV6-2/TRBV6-3,CASSRGGRETQYF
TRBV6-2/TRBV6-3,CASSYGGSGANVLTF
TRBV12-3/TRBV12-4,CASSPGQSTREKLFF
TRBV6-2/TRBV6-3,CASSVTGTGANVLTF
TRBV7-2,CASSLGTGGRSPLHF
TRBV20-1,CSADEGGANYGYTF
TRBV7-2,CASSRTVNYGYTF
TRBV25-1,CASSQEAERGETTGELFF
TRBV11-1,CASSSRDSQETQYF
TRBV7-2,CASSLEYSGELFF
TRBV6-6,CASSSTGEYQETQYF
TRBV29-1,CSVERRAGTGELFF
TRBV18,CASSRTGTRGYNEQFF
TRBV4-2,CASSLGPLSASTDTQYF
TRBV21-1,CASPRLAGVPEQFF
TRBV29-1,CSVGASGVGNTQYF
TRBV5-1,CASSLARGDGYNEQFF
TRBV9,CASSVAPGPNTEAFF
TRBV7-2,CASSSSGQGQQFF
TRBV7-2,CASSLYKGANYGYTF
TRBV5-1,CASSLYPGQPQETQYF
TRBV24-1,CATSDSLSQTQYF
TRBV5-1,CASSLAPGGWETQYF
TRBV5-1,CASSLGPLVNEQFF
TRBV20-1,CSVGTVAFGGQPQHF
TRBV10-3,CAISESASGGLRETQYF
TRBV10-3,CALRQGANNEQFF
TRBV7-2,CASSPWTSGGLPYEQYF
TRBV6-5,CASSYGGASRTSEAFF
TRBV20-1,CSANPPSGELDTQYF
TRBV3-1,CASSQDAGLADHNEQFF
TRBV3-1,CASSQDLRQPQHF
TRBV9,CASSANQDTDTQYF
TRBV7-2,CASSAGSYEQYF
TRBV5-1,CASSLSQVGGEQFF
TRBV11-2,CASSSQGRGGAHEQYF
TRBV5-6,CASSVRAGAADTQYF